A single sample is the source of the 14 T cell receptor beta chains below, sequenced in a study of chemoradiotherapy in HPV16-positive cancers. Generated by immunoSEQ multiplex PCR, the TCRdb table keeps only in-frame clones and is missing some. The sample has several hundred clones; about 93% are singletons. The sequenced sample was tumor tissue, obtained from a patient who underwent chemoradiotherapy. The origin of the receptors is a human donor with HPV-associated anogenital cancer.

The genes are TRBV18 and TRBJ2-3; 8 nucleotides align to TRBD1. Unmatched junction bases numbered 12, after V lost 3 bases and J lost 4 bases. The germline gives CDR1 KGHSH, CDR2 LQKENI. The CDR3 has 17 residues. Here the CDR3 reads CASSPPQGAPRADTQYF. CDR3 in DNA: TGTGCCAGCTCACCCCCCCAGGGGGCGCCAAGGGCAGATACGCAGTATTTT.

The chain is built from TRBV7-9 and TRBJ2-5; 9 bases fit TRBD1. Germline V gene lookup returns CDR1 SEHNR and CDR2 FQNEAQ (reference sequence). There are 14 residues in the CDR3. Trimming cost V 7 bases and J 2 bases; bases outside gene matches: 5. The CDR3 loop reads CASKGGQGQETQYF. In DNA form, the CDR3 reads TGTGCCAGCAAGGGGGGACAGGGACAAGAGACCCAGTACTTC.

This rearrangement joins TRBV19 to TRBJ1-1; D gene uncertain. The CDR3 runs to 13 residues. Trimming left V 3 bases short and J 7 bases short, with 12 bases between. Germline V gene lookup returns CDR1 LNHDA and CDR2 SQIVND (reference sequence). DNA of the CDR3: TGTGCCAGTAGTATGAGTGGCAGCCTTGAAGCTTTCTTT. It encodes CASSMSGSLEAFF.

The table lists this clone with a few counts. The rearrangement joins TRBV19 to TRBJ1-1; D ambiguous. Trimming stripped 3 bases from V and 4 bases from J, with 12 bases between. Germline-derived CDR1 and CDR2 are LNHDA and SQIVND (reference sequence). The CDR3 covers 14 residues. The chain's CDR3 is CASSIPWKGTEAFF. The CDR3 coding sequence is TGTGCCAGTAGTATTCCGTGGAAGGGCACTGAAGCTTTCTTT.

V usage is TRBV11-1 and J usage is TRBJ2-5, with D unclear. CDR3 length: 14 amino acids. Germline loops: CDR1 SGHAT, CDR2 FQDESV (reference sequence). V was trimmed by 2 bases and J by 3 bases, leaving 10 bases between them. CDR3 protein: CASSLSRSKETQYF. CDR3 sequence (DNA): TGTGCCAGCAGCTTATCCCGGAGTAAAGAGACCCAGTACTTC.

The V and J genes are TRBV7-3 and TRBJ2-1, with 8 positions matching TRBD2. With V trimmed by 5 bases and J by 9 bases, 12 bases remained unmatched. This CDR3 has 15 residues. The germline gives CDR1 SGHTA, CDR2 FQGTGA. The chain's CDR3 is CASSGGGLTGGEQFF. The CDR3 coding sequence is TGTGCCAGCAGCGGCGGGGGGCTCACTGGCGGTGAGCAGTTCTTC.

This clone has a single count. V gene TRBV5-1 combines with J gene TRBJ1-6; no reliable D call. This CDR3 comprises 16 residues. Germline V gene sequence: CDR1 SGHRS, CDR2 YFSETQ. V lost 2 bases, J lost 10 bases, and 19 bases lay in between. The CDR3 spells CASSFGGSTLDSPLHF. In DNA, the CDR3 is TGCGCCAGCAGCTTCGGTGGAAGCACACTGGACTCACCCCTCCACTTT.

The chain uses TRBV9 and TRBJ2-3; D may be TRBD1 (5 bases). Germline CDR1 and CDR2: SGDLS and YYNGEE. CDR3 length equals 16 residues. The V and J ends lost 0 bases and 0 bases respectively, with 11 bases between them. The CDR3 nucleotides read TGTGCCAGCAGCGTAGGTTGGGGCGGTAGCACAGATACGCAGTATTTT. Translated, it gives CASSVGWGGSTDTQYF.

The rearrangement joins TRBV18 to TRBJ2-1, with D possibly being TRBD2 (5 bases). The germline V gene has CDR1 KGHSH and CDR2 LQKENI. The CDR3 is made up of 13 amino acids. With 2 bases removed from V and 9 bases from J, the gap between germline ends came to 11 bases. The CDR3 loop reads CASSPTGSSEQFF. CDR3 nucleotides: TGTGCCAGCTCACCAACTGGGAGTTCTGAGCAGTTCTTC.

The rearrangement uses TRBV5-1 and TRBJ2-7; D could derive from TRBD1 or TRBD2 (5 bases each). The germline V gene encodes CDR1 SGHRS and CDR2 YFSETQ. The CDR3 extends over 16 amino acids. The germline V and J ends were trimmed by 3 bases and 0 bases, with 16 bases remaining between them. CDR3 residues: CASSYTGTPGSYEQYF. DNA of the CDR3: TGCGCCAGCAGCTATACCGGGACCCCCGGCTCCTACGAGCAGTACTTC. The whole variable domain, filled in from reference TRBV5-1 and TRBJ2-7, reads KAGVTQTPRYLIKTRGQQVTLSCSPISGHRSVSWYQQTPGQGLQFLFEYFSETQRNKGNFPGRFSGRQFSNSRSEMNVSTLELGDSALYLCASSYTGTPGSYEQYFGPGTRLTVT.

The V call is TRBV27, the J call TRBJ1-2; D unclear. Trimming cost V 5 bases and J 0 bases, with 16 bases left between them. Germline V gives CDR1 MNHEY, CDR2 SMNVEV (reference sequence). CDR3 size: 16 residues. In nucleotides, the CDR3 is TGTGCCAGCAGTCCCGGACCTATAACTTCTAACTATGGCTACACCTTC. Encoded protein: CASSPGPITSNYGYTF.

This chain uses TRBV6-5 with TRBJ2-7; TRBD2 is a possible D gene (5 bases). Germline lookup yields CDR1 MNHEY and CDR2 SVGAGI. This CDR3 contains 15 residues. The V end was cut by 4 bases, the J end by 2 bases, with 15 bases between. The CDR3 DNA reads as TGTGCCAGCAGTTTAGCGCCACCCCCGGCCTACGAGCAGTACTTC. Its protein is CASSLAPPPAYEQYF.

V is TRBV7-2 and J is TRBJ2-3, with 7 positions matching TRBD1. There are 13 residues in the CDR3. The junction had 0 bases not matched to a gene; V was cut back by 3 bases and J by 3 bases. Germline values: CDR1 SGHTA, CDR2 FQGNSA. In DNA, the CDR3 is TGTGCCAGCAGCTTGGGACAGACAGATACGCAGTATTTT. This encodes CASSLGQTDTQYF.

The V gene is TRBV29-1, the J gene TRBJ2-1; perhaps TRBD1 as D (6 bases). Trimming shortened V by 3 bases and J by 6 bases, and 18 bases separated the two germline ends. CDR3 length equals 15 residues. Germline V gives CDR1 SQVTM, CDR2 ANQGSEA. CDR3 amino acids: CSVDTGRLLINEQFF. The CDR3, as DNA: TGCAGCGTTGATACAGGGAGACTTTTAATCAATGAGCAGTTCTTC.